This is a list of T cell receptor beta chains from one sample in a study of spatial heterogeneity in lung cancer. Using its own MiXCR run on the 5' RACE reads, TCRdb lists one record per CDR3 protein. The profile shows over 85,000 distinct CDR3 sequences, just under 20% of them singletons. Sequencing was performed on PBMCs, taken at follow-up. The receptors were sampled from a male donor with early-stage non-small cell lung cancer. The CDR3 runs from the conserved cysteine through the conserved F or W. Each record gives: V gene, D gene, J gene, clone size, CDR3 DNA, CDR3 protein. A D gene is named only where the DNA matches it firmly. The size field is filled for only some rows; it gives once, few, many or a size class.

TRBV20-1	NA	TRBJ1-2	NA	TGCAGTGCTAACGACGGCGCTGGCTACACCTTC	CSANDGAGYTF
TRBV7-8	TRBD2	TRBJ2-7	few	TGTGCCAGCAGCTTAGCGATTCGTCTAGCGGGACAGAACTACGAGCAGTACTTC	CASSLAIRLAGQNYEQYF
TRBV10-3	NA	TRBJ1-2	NA	TGTGCCATCAGGCACGGACAGAACTATGGCTACACCTTC	CAIRHGQNYGYTF
TRBV9	NA	TRBJ1-6	NA	TGTGCCAGCAGCGTACTAGATTCACCCCTCCACTTT	CASSVLDSPLHF
TRBV11-2	NA	TRBJ1-4	NA	TGTGCCAGCGCCTCGAGGGCCCAGAGTGAAAAACTGTTTTTT	CASASRAQSEKLFF
TRBV7-2	TRBD2	TRBJ2-7	many	TGTGCCAGCAGCCAGGGACTAGCGGGTTGGTACGAGCAGTACTTC	CASSQGLAGWYEQYF
TRBV24-1	NA	TRBJ2-5	NA	TGTGCCACCAGTGATTTGCAGACGGGACAAGAGACCCAGTACTTC	CATSDLQTGQETQYF
TRBV7-7	TRBD2	TRBJ2-1	NA	TGTGCCAGCAGCGTCGGACTAGCGGGGGCCGCGGGGGATGAGCAGTTCTTC	CASSVGLAGAAGDEQFF
TRBV9	NA	TRBJ2-2	NA	TGTGCCAGCAGCGGACGGCGTAGCGGACCGAACACCGGGGAGCTGTTTTTT	CASSGRRSGPNTGELFF
TRBV7-9	TRBD1	TRBJ2-7	NA	TGTGCCAGCAGCTTATCCGGGACAGGTGGCTCCTACGAGCAGTACTTC	CASSLSGTGGSYEQYF
TRBV20-1	NA	TRBJ2-3	NA	TGCAGTGGGAAGTATACAGATACGCAGTATTTT	CSGKYTDTQYF
TRBV2	NA	TRBJ1-6	NA	TGTGCCAGCAGTCCTCAGGGCCTCTATAATTCACCCCTCCACTTT	CASSPQGLYNSPLHF
TRBV30	TRBD1	TRBJ1-2	NA	TGTGCCTGGAGTGTCTTCCTGGGACAGGGGAATGGCTACACCTTC	CAWSVFLGQGNGYTF
TRBV19	NA	TRBJ2-2	few	TGTGCCAGTAGTATTTGGGGAGCCGGGGAGCTGTTTTTT	CASSIWGAGELFF
TRBV2	NA	TRBJ1-3	few	TGTGCCAGCGTCTTTGAGAGCTCTGGAAACACCATATATTTT	CASVFESSGNTIYF
TRBV29-1	TRBD2	TRBJ2-1	few	TGCAGCGTCCCTAGCGGGGGGGCCGGGAATGAGCAGTTCTTC	CSVPSGGAGNEQFF
TRBV4-2	NA	TRBJ2-1	NA	TGTGCCAGCAGCCAAGATCCAGTATACAATGAGCAGTTCTTC	CASSQDPVYNEQFF